This T cell receptor beta chain emerged from a study of blood T cell repertoires in COVID-19. On the study more broadly: COVID-19 samples from acute and convalescent phases originated in the United States, Italy and Spain. T cells, B-cell-depleted T cells, or PBMCs supplied cDNA or gDNA.

The V segment lost 2 bases and the J segment 8 bases; nucleotides outside the gene matches: 2. The germline V gene encodes CDR1 SNHLY and CDR2 FYNNEI. The CDR3 has 12 residues. The authors' processing: Amplified reference gene primers provided the basis for estimating nucleated cell counts. Profiled with immunoSEQ multiplex PCR; TCRdb holds only in-frame clones, not every one. V and J calls and clone size are those listed in that table; D and trimming were worked out from the DNA. The sample includes more than 45,000 clones, approximately 91% of them seen just once. This clonotype was sampled from a woman aged 80 or over with acute or convalescent COVID-19. Sample: peripheral blood. V usage is TRBV2 and J usage is TRBJ1-1; 7 nucleotides align to TRBD1. The CDR3 spells CASSEQGDEAFF. CDR3 in DNA: TGTGCCAGCAGTGAACAGGGGGACGAAGCTTTCTTT.